This TCR beta chain was identified during a study of cytotoxic CD8 clonotypes in ibrutinib-treated CLL. Across the whole study: Partial responses totalled 24 and complete responses 2; after median approximately 6 years, 14 remained remitted and approximately twelve progressed.

CDR3 length equals 15 residues. V lost 4 bases and J 0 bases, leaving 13 bases between the germline ends. The germline V gene has CDR1 GTSNPN and CDR2 SVGIG (reference sequence). The assay was immunoSEQ multiplex PCR, and TCRdb's table has in-frame clones only and misses some. Of some 84,000 clones detected, roughly 86% appear once; the ten largest clones hold 5% to 6%. TCR beta library input comprised approximately 1.9 micrograms of genomic DNA from cryopreserved PBMCs. On this clone itself: What it recognizes is unknown.

Regarding the study as a whole: While tracking circulating CD8+ T-cell counts, baseline clonality exceeded that of age-matched healthy donors.

This TCR came from a human donor with chronic lymphocytic leukemia. The sample consisted of PBMCs, taken before ibrutinib treatment. J is TRBJ1-5 and V is TRBV30, with D hard to call. CDR3 coding DNA: TGTGCCTGGACCCTGGGAGGATCTAGCAATCAGCCCCAGCATTTT. Amino acid sequence: CAWTLGGSSNQPQHF.